Below, 24 T cell receptor beta chains from the same sample are listed, as sequenced in a study of tumor-infiltrating lymphocytes in primary liver carcinoma. Unsorted whole blood supplied the blood RNA, and germline DNA was isolated too. Priming with a constant-region primer yielded TCR beta cDNA from roughly 0.45 ug total RNA. Library construction for TCR beta comprised three nested multiplex PCR rounds performed with slightly modified ARM-PCR. With TRBV1-TRBV30 forward primers and a C-beta reverse primer, the first two PCR rounds were run for approximately 10 cycles each. Each CDR3 protein is one row after TCRdb ran MiXCR on the multiplex PCR reads. Found here are approximately 320,000 distinct CDR3 sequences, almost 60% of them singletons; the top ten hold over 15%. The material sequenced was peripheral blood. Every receptor here comes from a woman younger than 45 with primary liver carcinoma and hepatitis B virus infection.

With respect to this clonotype: This may be a read error, as it is one base from a much larger clone. The V call is TRBV6-5, the J call TRBJ2-2; D gene ambiguous. The CDR3 has 12 amino acids. Germline V gene data show CDR1 as MNHEY and CDR2 as SVGAGI. Trimming removed 6 bases at V and 13 bases at J, with 15 bases between. The CDR3 region has the DNA TGTGCCAGCAGATCCGGCCTAGGCAGGCTGTTTTTT. Residues: CASRSGLGRLFF.

This clonotype has ten or more counts. The V and J genes are TRBV12-3 or TRBV12-4 and TRBJ2-5, with D unclear. This CDR3 comprises 8 residues. The V end lost 10 bases, the J end lost 5 bases, and 2 bases lay between the germline ends. The DNA of the CDR3 is TGTGCCATGGAGACCCAGTACTTC. Residues: CAMETQYF.

About this clonotype: Possible read error: a much larger clone is one base away. The chain has TRBV12-3 or TRBV12-4 and TRBJ2-1; 7 bases agree with TRBD2. This CDR3 spans 14 amino acids. J was trimmed by 10 bases and V by 3 bases; bases with no gene match: 9. The CDR3 region has the DNA TGTGCCAGCAGTTTCGCCGGGACTAACGGGGAGCAGTTCTTC. Residues: CASSFAGTNGEQFF.

CDR3 sequence reads: CASSVGEGIQSPLHF. CDR3 bases: TGCGCCAGCAGTGTGGGTGAGGGAATTCAGTCACCCCTCCACTTT. This chain uses TRBV4-3 with TRBJ1-6, with D unresolved. There are 15 residues in the CDR3. The germline V gene has CDR1 LGHNA and CDR2 YSLEER. The germline V and J ends were trimmed by 6 bases and 10 bases, with 19 bases remaining between them.

This clonotype was detected once. This chain joins TRBV4-1 and TRBJ1-4; no firm D call. This CDR3 is built from 15 residues. From germline, CDR1 is MGHRA and CDR2 YSYEKL. Trimming pared 4 bases from V and 0 bases from J, leaving 9 bases between. The CDR3: CASSPVTATNEKLFF. DNA for the CDR3: TGCGCCAGCAGCCCCGTCACTGCAACTAATGAAAAACTGTTTTTT.

This clonotype was counted a single time. The V and J genes are TRBV5-4 and TRBJ2-1, with TRBD2 matching over 7 bases. Losses at the gene ends were 4 bases for V and 4 bases for J; bases not matched to a gene: 11. This CDR3 contains 16 residues. Germline CDR1 and CDR2: SGHNT and YYREEE (reference sequence). The CDR3 sequence is CASSPTRGGRYNEQFF. The CDR3 DNA follows: TGTGCCAGCAGCCCCACGAGGGGCGGGAGATACAATGAGCAGTTCTTC.

A word on this clonotype: A read error may explain this, as a much larger clone is one base away. The chain joins TRBV12-3 or TRBV12-4 to TRBJ2-7; D may be TRBD1 or TRBD2 (6 bases each). CDR3 length: 14 amino acids. CDR3 bases: TGTGCCAGCAGTCTCACGGGGGCTTCCTACAAGCAGTACTTC. Translated, it gives CASSLTGASYKQYF.

This clonotype occurred a few times. V gene TRBV29-1 combines with J gene TRBJ2-7; D not certain. Germline CDR1 is SQVTM and CDR2 is ANQGSEA. This CDR3 has 11 amino acids. V was trimmed by 6 bases and J by 10 bases, leaving 16 bases between them. CDR3 in amino acids: CSVPGPWGQYF. The CDR3 DNA reads TGCAGCGTCCCTGGTCCCTGGGGACAGTACTTC.

Comment on this clonotype: It may be a read error: a sequence one base away is much more abundant. V is TRBV29-1 and J is TRBJ1-5; 9 bases match TRBD1. Germline assignment: CDR1 SQVTM and CDR2 ANQGSEA. The length of the CDR3 is 13 residues. CDR3 region: CSVKGQGNQLQHF. DNA of the CDR3: TGCAGCGTTAAGGGACAGGGCAATCAGCTCCAGCATTTT. Full variable domain (outside the CDR3, taken from reference TRBV29-1 and TRBJ1-5): SAVISQKPSRDICQRGTSLTIQCQVDSQVTMMFWYRQQPGQSLTLIATANQGSEATYESGFVIDKFPISRPNLTFSTLTVSNMSPEDSSIYLCSVKGQGNQLQHFGDGTRLSIL.

The rearrangement uses TRBV5-6 and TRBJ1-2; 10 nucleotides agree with TRBD1. CDR3 length: 17 residues. CDR1 SGHDT and CDR2 YYEEEE come from the germline V gene. V lost 2 bases and J lost 6; bases outside the gene matches: 13. The CDR3 DNA sequence: TGTGCCAGCAGCTTTGCCGGGACAGGGGTCGTTGGAGATGGCTACACCTTC. Translating gives CASSFAGTGVVGDGYTF.

About this clonotype: At one boundary the junction diverges from the germline segment, which might be a read error. The chain recombines TRBV6-1 with TRBJ2-3; 13 nucleotides line up with TRBD2. The CDR3 has 15 amino acids. CDR1 and CDR2 from the germline V gene are MNHNS and SASEGT. DNA of the CDR3: TGTTCCAGCAGTGGTGGACTAGCGGGAGCGGATACGCAGTATTTT. Translating it yields CSSSGGLAGADTQYF.

This sequence joins TRBV7-9 and TRBJ1-1; tentatively, D is TRBD1 (6 bases). V gave up 7 bases and J gave up 1 base, with 16 bases separating them. The CDR3 has 15 amino acids. Germline loops: CDR1 SEHNR, CDR2 FQNEAQ (reference sequence). CDR3: CASTPYGGANTEAFF. The CDR3 nucleotides read TGTGCCAGCACCCCGTATGGGGGGGCGAACACTGAAGCTTTCTTT. Full variable domain (outside the CDR3, taken from reference TRBV7-9 and TRBJ1-1): DTGVSQNPRHKITKRGQNVTFRCDPISEHNRLYWYRQTLGQGPEFLTYFQNEAQLEKSRLLSDRFSAERPKGSFSTLEIQRTEQGDSAMYLCASTPYGGANTEAFFGQGTRLTVV.

This sequence joins TRBV7-9 and TRBJ2-7; tentatively, D is TRBD2 (5 bases). There are 13 residues in the CDR3. Germline loops: CDR1 SEHNR, CDR2 FQNEAQ (reference sequence). Trimming took off 5 bases at V and 6 bases at J, with 14 bases between the two ends. The CDR3 spells CASSAGLNREQYF. The CDR3 coding sequence is TGTGCCAGCAGCGCGGGCCTGAACCGCGAGCAGTACTTC. Full variable domain (rest looked up from reference TRBV7-9 and TRBJ2-7): DTGVSQNPRHKITKRGQNVTFRCDPISEHNRLYWYRQTLGQGPEFLTYFQNEAQLEKSRLLSDRFSAERPKGSFSTLEIQRTEQGDSAMYLCASSAGLNREQYFGPGTRLTVT.

The V call is TRBV6-2 or TRBV6-3, the J call TRBJ2-5; D is unresolved. The V and J ends lost 0 bases and 3 bases respectively, with 8 bases between them. CDR1 MNHEY and CDR2 SVGEGT come from the germline V gene. The CDR3 covers 14 residues. Here the CDR3 DNA reads TGTGCCAGCAGTTACTCTAGCTTCAAAGAGACCCAGTACTTC. Its translation is CASSYSSFKETQYF.

The chain is built from TRBV6-5 and TRBJ1-2; no clear D gene. The ends were cut back, 7 bases at V and 2 bases at J, with 11 bases in the middle. This CDR3 spans 13 amino acids. Germline CDR1 and CDR2: MNHEY and SVGAGI. This CDR3 reads CASNDNKNYGYTF. The DNA for the CDR3 is TGTGCCAGCAATGATAACAAGAACTATGGCTACACCTTC.

The chain links TRBV28 to TRBJ1-5; D not resolved. V was pared by 8 bases and J by 3 bases, with 14 bases between. CDR3 size: 14 residues. CDR1 MDHEN and CDR2 SYDVKM come from the germline V gene. CDR3 sequence reads: CASRDLSHNQPQHF. The CDR3 region has the DNA TGTGCCAGCCGGGATTTATCCCACAATCAGCCCCAGCATTTT.

Concerning this clonotype: The conserved closing phenylalanine or tryptophan is absent in this CDR3, likely reflecting a read error. V gene TRBV6-6 combines with J gene TRBJ1-2; D remains unclear. Germline V gives CDR1 MNHNY, CDR2 SVGAGI (reference sequence). V was cut by 6 bases and J by 1 base, with 6 bases left in between. The CDR3 is made up of 12 amino acids. CDR3 sequence (DNA): TGTGCCAGCAGCACCCTTAACTATGGCTACACCTCC. It is translated as CASSTLNYGYTS.

This clonotype was seen a few times. This chain links TRBV6-2 or TRBV6-3 with TRBJ2-7, with D possibly called TRBD1 or TRBD2 (5 bases each). Germline V gives CDR1 MNHEY, CDR2 SVGEGT. This CDR3 region has 13 residues. The V end lost 4 bases, the J end lost 9 bases, and 16 bases lay between the germline ends. The CDR3 reads CASSSAMRGAQYF. The DNA of the CDR3 is TGTGCCAGCAGTTCGGCCATGAGGGGCGCGCAGTACTTC.

The J gene is TRBJ2-7, the V gene TRBV28; D is possibly TRBD2 (6 bases). Germline CDR1 is MDHEN and CDR2 is SYDVKM. V dropped 4 bases and J dropped 2 bases, with 18 bases sitting between them. CDR3 length equals 16 residues. The CDR3 sequence is CASSSPRTGGAYEQYF. DNA of the CDR3: TGTGCCAGCAGTTCACCCCGGACTGGCGGGGCCTACGAGCAGTACTTC.

This clonotype was seen a few times. J is TRBJ2-1 and V is TRBV5-6; TRBD2 agrees at 12 bases. CDR1 is SGHDT and CDR2 is YYEEEE in the germline V gene. This CDR3 comprises 17 residues. V shed 0 bases, J shed 7 bases, and the junction held 8 bases outside the gene matches. CDR3 bases: TGTGCCAGCAGCTTGGTCCGACTAGCGGGAGAGGGGAATGAGCAGTTCTTC. It codes for CASSLVRLAGEGNEQFF.

This chain links TRBV5-5 with TRBJ1-2, with 7 bases fitting TRBD1. V was pared by 4 bases and J by 4 bases, with 10 bases of the junction left unmatched. The CDR3 runs 15 residues. Germline loops: CDR1 SGHKS, CDR2 YYEKEE (reference sequence). CDR3 loop: CASSRIDRAGYGYTF. As DNA, the CDR3 is TGTGCCAGCAGCAGAATAGACAGGGCAGGCTATGGCTACACCTTC.

The gene calls are TRBV7-9 and TRBJ2-7, with 12 bases lining up with TRBD2. Germline-derived CDR1 and CDR2 are SEHNR and FQNEAQ (reference sequence). V lost 4 bases to trimming and J lost 2 bases; unmatched junction nucleotides: 3. CDR3 length: 15 residues. The CDR3, as DNA: TGTGCCAGCAGCTCCACTAGCGGGAGGCCCTACGAGCAGTACTTC. Translating gives CASSSTSGRPYEQYF.

A word on this clonotype: Sequence at one end of the junction differs from germline and may be a read error. V usage is TRBV5-1 and J usage is TRBJ2-1, with 9 bases aligning to TRBD2. Looked up from germline, CDR1 is SGHRS and CDR2 is YFSETQ. The CDR3 has 14 residues. The CDR3 nucleotides read TGCGCCAGCAGCAGACTAGCGGAAAACAATGAGCGGTTCTTC. This gives the protein CASSRLAENNERFF.

Note on this clonotype: A much more abundant neighbour one base away suggests this may be a read error. The chain uses TRBV4-1 and TRBJ2-4, with 11 bases identical to TRBD2. Per the germline V gene, CDR1 is MGHRA and CDR2 is YSYEKL. The CDR3 has 14 residues. The CDR3 region has the DNA TGCGCCAGCAACCAAGAACTAGCGGGAGACATTCAGTACTTC. This sequence encodes CASNQELAGDIQYF.